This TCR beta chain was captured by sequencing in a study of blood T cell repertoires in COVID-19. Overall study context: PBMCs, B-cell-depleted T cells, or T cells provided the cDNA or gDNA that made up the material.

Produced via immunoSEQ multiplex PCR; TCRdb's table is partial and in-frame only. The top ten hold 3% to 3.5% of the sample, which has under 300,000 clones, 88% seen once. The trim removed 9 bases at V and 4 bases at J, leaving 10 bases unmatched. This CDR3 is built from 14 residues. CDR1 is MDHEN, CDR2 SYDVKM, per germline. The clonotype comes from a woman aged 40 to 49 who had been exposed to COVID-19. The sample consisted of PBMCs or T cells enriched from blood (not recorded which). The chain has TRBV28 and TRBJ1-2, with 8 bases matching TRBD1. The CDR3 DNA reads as TGTGCCAGTTCCGGGACAGGAAGGATCTATGGCTACACCTTC. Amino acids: CASSGTGRIYGYTF.